These T cell receptor beta chains were read from a single sample in a study of T cell repertoires in cytomegalovirus infection. TCRdb re-called the reads with MiXCR, one entry per CDR3 protein. The sample holds 310,000 or so distinct CDR3 sequences, approximately 25% seen once. What these receptors recognize is not known. Sequences were derived from cultured PBMCs, sampled from culture after CMV antigen stimulation. These receptors came from a human donor in good health (CMV status not recorded). Some clones in this sample may be carry-over from other donors' samples. Both conserved end residues are part of each CDR3.

j_call v_call cdr3_aa
TRBJ1-2 TRBV7-9 CASSPRTNSVYGYTF
TRBJ2-1 TRBV29-1 CSVQGGRHNEQFF
TRBJ2-1 TRBV19 CASSIPPGGSSGNEQFF
TRBJ2-7 TRBV12-3/TRBV12-4 CASSEETGPYEQYF
TRBJ2-3 TRBV5-1 CASSPLTSGTDTQYF
TRBJ2-1 TRBV4-3 CASSQDRGTEQFF
TRBJ2-1 TRBV7-2 CASSSKASGTWGEQFF
TRBJ2-7 TRBV12-3/TRBV12-4 CASSLGGSEQYF
TRBJ1-5 TRBV6-2/TRBV6-3 CASSPGAWSNQPQHF
TRBJ1-5 TRBV6-1 CASSVNGPQHF
TRBJ2-3 TRBV19 CASSIGGTDTQYF
TRBJ2-2 TRBV6-1 CASSEVGQGIATGELFF
TRBJ2-3 TRBV27 CASRIISTDTQYF
TRBJ1-2 TRBV7-4 CASSLYSNLSYGYTF
TRBJ1-2 TRBV7-3 CASSFTGTGGGYTF
TRBJ2-3 TRBV4-3 CASSQGRNTDTQYF
TRBJ2-1 TRBV7-2 CASSTHPSNEQFF
TRBJ2-5 TRBV20-1 CSASIRGRETQYF
TRBJ1-1 TRBV14 CASSQKQWTTEAFF
TRBJ1-6 TRBV19 CASSIDRAASEGSPLHF
TRBJ2-2 TRBV28 CARERETGELFF
TRBJ1-5 TRBV19 CASSIVGQNNQPQHF
TRBJ2-5 TRBV20-1 CSASSASGRLYQETQYF
TRBJ1-1 TRBV7-8 CASSPGALPMNTEAFF
TRBJ1-1 TRBV19 CASSPPGTGRMNTEAFF
TRBJ2-2 TRBV5-1 CASSPTIAAGGAATGELFF
TRBJ2-1 TRBV10-3 CAIKLAGGSNEQFF
TRBJ1-3 TRBV7-6 CASSLGANTIYF
TRBJ2-7 TRBV20-1 CSAHNRDRPYEQYF
TRBJ2-3 TRBV28 CASSLTVGGGTDTQYF
TRBJ1-1 TRBV6-1 CASRSKGDTEAFF
TRBJ2-2 TRBV2 CASSGQGLPGELFF
TRBJ2-3 TRBV7-2 CASSFLRRTSGYTQYF
TRBJ2-2 TRBV4-3 CASSQDPGGMGELFF
TRBJ1-2 TRBV6-6 CASSYVGMDGYTF
TRBJ1-1 TRBV6-5 CASRLQGHTEAFF
TRBJ1-4 TRBV18 CASSLRLGQGVGEKLFF
TRBJ2-5 TRBV7-9 CASSSSSGRDF
TRBJ1-4 TRBV11-2 CASSLGHLGGGEKLFF
TRBJ2-5 TRBV7-2 CASSWDRSYQETQYF
TRBJ2-2 TRBV20-1 CSAATGARTGELFF
TRBJ1-4 TRBV18 CASSDTTGPNEKLFF
TRBJ2-1 TRBV27 CVLYLYSNNEQFF
TRBJ1-5 TRBV20-1 CSAGTGTQPQHF
TRBJ1-4 TRBV25-1 CASSEFGTANEKLFF
TRBJ2-5 TRBV7-6 CASSLPRRRETQYF